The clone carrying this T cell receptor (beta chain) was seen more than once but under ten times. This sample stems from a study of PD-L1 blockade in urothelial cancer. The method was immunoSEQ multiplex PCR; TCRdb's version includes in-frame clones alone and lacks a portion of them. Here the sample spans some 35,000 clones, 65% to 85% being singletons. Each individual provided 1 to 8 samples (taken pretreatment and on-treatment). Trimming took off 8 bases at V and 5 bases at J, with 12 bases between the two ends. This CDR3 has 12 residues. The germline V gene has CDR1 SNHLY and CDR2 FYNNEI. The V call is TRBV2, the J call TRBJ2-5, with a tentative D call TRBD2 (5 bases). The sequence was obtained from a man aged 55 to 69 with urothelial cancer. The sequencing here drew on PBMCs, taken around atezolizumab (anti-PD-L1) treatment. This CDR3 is CASSGTGETQYF. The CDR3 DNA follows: TGTGCCAGCTCAGGAACGGGGGAGACCCAGTACTTC.